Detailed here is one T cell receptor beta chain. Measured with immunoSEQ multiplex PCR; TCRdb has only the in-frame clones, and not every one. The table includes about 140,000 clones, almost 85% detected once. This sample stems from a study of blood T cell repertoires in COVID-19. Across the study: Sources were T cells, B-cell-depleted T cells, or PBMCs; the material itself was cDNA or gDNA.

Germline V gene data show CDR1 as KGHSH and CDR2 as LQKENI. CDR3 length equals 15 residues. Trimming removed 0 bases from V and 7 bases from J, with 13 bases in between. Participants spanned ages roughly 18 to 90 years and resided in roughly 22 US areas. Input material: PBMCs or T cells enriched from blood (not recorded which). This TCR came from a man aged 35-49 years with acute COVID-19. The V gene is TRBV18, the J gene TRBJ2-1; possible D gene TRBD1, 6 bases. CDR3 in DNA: TGTGCCAGCTCACCACCGGGGGCGGCCGGGAATGAGCAGTTCTTC. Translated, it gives CASSPPGAAGNEQFF.